This T cell receptor beta chain appears in the sequencing data of a study of T-cell memory formation after mild COVID-19. Looking at the study overall: There were largely donor-specific TCR clusters. Study-wide results and caveats: Specificity for SARS-CoV-2 was not confirmed among the second-wave clones peaking on day 37.

After 5'RACE with constant-segment primers, TCR alpha and TCR beta cDNA libraries carrying sample barcodes and UMIs were obtained. TCRdb analysed the 5' RACE reads with MiXCR anew, one entry per CDR3 protein. This table has about 560,000 distinct CDR3 sequences, over 15% appearing once. A remark on this clonotype: Antigen: not known.

V was clipped by 4 bases and J by 7 bases, with 20 bases between them. CDR3 length equals 15 residues. The germline gives CDR1 SGHDT, CDR2 YYEEEE. V is TRBV5-6 and J is TRBJ1-1; the D gene is possibly TRBD1 (5 bases). The clonotype comes from an adult woman who had mild COVID-19 (a few samples of this study predate the infection). Cell type and time point are not known. Sequencing was carried out using PBMCs or a T cell subset sorted from them (not recorded which). CDR3 nucleotides: TGTGCCAGCAGCCGGCTCGACGGGGCCGCGGGTGAAGCTTTCTTT. Translated, it gives CASSRLDGAAGEAFF.